This T cell receptor (beta chain) was obtained from a study of neurological immune-mediated disorders (dated by TCRdb to about 2019). A note on the overall study: Peripheral blood TCR-beta repertoires from HTLV-I-associated myelopathy (HAM/TSP) patients, multiple sclerosis patients and healthy controls were compared by UMI-based sequencing. Of the 68 subjects in the cohort, some 15 were HAM/TSP patients, approximately 35 were multiple sclerosis patients, and 20 were healthy controls. Alongside PBMC samples, the set of about 100 TCR-beta libraries contained longitudinal samples, technical triplicates, and paired CD4+ and CD8+ T-cell subsets that had been sorted. Each longitudinal HAM/TSP and healthy donor was sampled at 3 time-points spaced at roughly 3-45 month intervals. Overall study results and their limits: TCR clonal expansion was highest in HAM/TSP patients and lowest in MS patients, with MS patients falling below even healthy controls. No identical CDR3 amino acid sequences were found to be shared among expanded clones across subjects, suggesting that TCR-beta repertoires were private in all groups.

Reading the label with the study, this specimen's time point is: longitudinal time-point 2. The healthy controls were volunteers from a blood bank in Maryland, USA. For the unsorted PBMC libraries, 2 million PBMCs were stored in RNAlater at -80 degrees C until RNA extraction and were used to generate the libraries. PBMCs were separated from peripheral blood using Ficoll-Hypaque density gradient centrifugation and then cryopreserved in liquid nitrogen. At least ten counts were recorded for this clonotype. This receptor's antigen is unknown. The sample holds no much larger clone one base away, and base qualities are not on file. cDNA was synthesized by template-switch 5'RACE using a primer carrying a 10-nucleotide random unique molecular identifier by which each TCR transcript was tagged. Over 180 million TCR-beta sequences, covering 15-18 subjects, were produced in each sequencing run. Total RNA was extracted with the RNeasy kit. The KAPA Real-time Library Amplification kit was used to amplify TCR-beta VDJ regions with primers for the TCR constant region and the 5'RACE anchor. A first PCR added sample indexes and Illumina adaptors, after which a second PCR increased the library yield. After Ampure bead purification, the TCR product of roughly 650 bp was size-selected on a 2% E-gel SizeSelection system. Before pooling, library quality was assessed on a Bioanalyzer, concentration was determined with Qubit, and library quantification was performed with the Kapa Library Quantification kit. An Illumina HiSeq 2500 was used to sequence the libraries paired-end at 2 x 150 bp. To increase sequence diversity, roughly 24-31% phiX was spiked into each library pool. Processing in the source paper ran as follows. The UMI-based MiGEC pipeline processed quality-filtered reads and removed over 80% of raw TCR sequences during error correction. IMGT germline references were used for alignment of VDJ genes, and clonotypes were defined by a unique CDR3 amino acid sequence together with V-J genes. Clonal expansion, Shannon diversity, and CDR3 relatedness (CalcPairwiseDistances, ClusterSamples) were evaluated with VDJtools, and phylogenetic trees were built with CLCbio workbench. Using coefficient-of-variation modelling across technical triplicates, the study counted a clone as expanded if it had at least 8 unique UMIs. Starting from the raw public reads, TCRdb applied fastp trimming at Q25, assembled clones with MiXCR and retained in-frame beta chains. Rows with a matching CDR3 protein are joined into one entry that keeps the most common DNA and genes. TCRdb's processing, not the authors' own work, is the source of the V and J calls. This sample is represented by roughly 60,000 distinct CDR3 sequences; roughly 10% of them were singletons. Around 12% of the sample belongs to the ten largest clones.

CDR1 is given as ENHRY and CDR2 as SYGVKD, both from the germline V gene. Spanning cysteine to phenylalanine, the CDR3 consists of 15 amino acids. The CDR3 DNA has 45 bases and is translated from base 1. V loses 11 bases at its end and J loses 0 bases; junction bases beyond the gene matches: 10. This clonotype was sampled from a man aged 25 to 40 in good health. Sequenced input: PBMCs. In this chain, TRBV10-3 is recombined with TRBJ2-3; 8 bases in the middle match TRBD1. This receptor has the CDR3 CAAHRGESSTDTQYF. At the DNA level, the sequence is TGTGCCGCTCACAGGGGGGAGTCGAGCACAGATACGCAGTATTTT.